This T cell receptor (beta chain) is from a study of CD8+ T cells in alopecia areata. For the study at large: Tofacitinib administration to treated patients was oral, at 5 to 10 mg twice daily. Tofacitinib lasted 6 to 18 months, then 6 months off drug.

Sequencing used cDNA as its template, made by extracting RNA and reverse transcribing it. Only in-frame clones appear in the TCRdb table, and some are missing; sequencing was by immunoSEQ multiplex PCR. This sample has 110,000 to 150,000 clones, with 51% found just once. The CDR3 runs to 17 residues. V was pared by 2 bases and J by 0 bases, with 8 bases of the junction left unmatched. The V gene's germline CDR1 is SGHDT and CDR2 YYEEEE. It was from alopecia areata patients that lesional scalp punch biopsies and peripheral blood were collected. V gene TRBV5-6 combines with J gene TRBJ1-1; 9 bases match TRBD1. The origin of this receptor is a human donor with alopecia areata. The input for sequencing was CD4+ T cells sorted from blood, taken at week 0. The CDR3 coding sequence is TGTGCCAGCAGCTTCAGTGGACAGGGGTGGGTGAACACTGAAGCTTTCTTT. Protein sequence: CASSFSGQGWVNTEAFF.